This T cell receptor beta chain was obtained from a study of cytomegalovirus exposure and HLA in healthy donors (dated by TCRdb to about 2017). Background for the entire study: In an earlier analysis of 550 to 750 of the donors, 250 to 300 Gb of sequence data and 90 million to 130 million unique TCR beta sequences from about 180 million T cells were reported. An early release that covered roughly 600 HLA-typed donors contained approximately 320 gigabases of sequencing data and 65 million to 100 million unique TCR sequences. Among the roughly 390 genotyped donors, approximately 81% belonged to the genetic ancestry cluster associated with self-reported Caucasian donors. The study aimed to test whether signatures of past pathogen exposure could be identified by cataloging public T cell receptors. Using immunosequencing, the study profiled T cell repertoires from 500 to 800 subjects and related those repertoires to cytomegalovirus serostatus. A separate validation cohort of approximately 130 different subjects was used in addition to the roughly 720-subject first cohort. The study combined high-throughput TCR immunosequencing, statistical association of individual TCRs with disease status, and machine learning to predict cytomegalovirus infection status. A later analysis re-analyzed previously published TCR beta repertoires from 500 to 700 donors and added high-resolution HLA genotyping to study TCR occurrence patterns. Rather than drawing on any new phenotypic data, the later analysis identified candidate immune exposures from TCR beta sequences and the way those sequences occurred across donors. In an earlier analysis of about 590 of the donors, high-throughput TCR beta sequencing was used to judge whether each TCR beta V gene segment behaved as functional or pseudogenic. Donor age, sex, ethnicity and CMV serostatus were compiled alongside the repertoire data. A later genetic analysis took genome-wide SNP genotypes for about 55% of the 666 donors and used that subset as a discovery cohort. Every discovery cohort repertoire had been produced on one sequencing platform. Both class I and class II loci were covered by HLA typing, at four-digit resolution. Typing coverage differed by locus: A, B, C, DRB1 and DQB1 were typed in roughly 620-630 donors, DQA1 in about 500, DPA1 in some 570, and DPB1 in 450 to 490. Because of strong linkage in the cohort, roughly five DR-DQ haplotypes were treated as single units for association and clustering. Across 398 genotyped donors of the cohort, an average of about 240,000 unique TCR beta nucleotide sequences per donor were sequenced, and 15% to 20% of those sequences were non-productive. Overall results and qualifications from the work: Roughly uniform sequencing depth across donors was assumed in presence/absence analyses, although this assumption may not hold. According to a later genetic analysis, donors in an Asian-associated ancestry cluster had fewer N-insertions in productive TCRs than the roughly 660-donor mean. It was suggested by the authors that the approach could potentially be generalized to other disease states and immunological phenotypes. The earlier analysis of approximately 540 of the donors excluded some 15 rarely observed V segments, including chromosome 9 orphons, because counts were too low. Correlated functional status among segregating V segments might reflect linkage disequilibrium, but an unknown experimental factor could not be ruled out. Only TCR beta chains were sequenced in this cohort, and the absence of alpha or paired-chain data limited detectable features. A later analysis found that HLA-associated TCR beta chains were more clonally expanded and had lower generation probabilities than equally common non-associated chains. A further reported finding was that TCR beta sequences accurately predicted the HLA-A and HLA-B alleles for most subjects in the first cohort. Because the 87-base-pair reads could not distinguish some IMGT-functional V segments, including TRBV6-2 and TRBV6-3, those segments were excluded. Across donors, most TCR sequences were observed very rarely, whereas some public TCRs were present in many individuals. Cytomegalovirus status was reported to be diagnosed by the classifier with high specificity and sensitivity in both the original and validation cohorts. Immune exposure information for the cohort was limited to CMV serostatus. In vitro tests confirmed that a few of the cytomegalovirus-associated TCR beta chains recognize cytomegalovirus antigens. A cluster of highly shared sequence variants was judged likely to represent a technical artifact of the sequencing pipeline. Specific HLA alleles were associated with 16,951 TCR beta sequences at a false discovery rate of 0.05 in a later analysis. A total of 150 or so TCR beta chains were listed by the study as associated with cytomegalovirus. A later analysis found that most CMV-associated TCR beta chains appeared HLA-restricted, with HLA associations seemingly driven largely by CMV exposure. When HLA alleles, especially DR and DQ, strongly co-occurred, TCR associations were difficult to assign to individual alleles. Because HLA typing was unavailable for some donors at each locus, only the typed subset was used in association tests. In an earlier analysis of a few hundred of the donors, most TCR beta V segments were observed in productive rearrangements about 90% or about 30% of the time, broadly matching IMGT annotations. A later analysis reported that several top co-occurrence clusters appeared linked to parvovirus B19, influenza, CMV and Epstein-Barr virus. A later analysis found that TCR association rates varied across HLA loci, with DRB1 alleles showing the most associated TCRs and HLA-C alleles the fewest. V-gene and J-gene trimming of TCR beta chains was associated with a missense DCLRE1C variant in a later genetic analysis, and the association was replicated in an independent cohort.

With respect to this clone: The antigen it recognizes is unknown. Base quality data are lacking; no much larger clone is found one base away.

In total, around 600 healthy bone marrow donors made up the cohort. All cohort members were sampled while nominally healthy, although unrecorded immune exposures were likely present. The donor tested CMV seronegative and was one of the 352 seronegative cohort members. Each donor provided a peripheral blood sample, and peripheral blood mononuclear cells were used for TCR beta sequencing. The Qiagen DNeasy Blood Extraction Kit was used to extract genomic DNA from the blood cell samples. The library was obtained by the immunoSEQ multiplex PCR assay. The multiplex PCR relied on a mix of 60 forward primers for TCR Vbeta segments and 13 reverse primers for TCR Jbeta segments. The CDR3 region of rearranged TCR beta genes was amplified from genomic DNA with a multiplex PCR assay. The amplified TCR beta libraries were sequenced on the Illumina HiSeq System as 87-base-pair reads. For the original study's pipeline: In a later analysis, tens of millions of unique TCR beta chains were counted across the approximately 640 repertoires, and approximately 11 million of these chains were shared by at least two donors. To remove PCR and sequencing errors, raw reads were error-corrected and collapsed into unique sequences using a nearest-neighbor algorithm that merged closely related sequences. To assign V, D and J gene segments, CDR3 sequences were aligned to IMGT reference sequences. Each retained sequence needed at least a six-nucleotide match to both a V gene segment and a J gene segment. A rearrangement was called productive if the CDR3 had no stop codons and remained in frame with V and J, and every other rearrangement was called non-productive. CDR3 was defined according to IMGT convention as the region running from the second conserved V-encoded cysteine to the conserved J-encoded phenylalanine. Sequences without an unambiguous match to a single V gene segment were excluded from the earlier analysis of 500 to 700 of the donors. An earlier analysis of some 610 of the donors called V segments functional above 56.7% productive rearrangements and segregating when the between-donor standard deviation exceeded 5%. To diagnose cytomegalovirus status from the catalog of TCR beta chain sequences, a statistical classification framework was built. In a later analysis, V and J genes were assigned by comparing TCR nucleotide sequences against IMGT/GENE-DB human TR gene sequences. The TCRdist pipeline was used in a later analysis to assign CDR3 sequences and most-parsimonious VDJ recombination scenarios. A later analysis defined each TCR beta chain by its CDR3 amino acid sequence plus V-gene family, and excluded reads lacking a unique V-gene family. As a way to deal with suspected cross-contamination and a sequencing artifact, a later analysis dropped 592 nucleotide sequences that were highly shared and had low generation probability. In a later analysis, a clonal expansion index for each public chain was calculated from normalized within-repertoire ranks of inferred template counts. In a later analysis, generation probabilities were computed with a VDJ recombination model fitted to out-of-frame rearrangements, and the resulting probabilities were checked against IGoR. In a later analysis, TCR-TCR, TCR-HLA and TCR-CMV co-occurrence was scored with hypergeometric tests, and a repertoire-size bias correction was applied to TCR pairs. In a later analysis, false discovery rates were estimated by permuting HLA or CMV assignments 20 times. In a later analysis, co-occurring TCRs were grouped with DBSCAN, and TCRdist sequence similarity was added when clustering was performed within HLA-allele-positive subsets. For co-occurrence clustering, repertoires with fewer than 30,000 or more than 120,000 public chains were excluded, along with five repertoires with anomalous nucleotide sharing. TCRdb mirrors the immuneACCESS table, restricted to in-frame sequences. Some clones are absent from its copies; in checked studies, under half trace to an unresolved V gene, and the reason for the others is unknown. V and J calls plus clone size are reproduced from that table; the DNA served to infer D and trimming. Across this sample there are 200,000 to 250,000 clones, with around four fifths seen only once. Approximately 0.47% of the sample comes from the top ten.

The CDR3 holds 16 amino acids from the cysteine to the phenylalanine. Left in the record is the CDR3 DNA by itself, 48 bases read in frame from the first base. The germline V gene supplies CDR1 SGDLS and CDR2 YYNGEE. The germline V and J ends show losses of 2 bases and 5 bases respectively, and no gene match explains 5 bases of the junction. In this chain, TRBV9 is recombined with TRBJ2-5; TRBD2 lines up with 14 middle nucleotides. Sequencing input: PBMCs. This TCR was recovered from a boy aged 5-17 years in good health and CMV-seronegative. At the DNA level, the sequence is TGTGCCAGCAGCGTGGGACTAGCGGGAGTTGGGGAGACCCAGTACTTC. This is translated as CASSVGLAGVGETQYF.